A selection of T cell receptor beta chains follows, all from one sample in a study of T cell changes during pregnancy in multiple sclerosis. Sequencing was performed with immunoSEQ multiplex PCR; in TCRdb, only in-frame clones are kept and a portion is missing. The table includes around 60,000 clones, approximately 94% detected once. The specimen comprised CD8+ T cells from peripheral blood mononuclear cells, sampled in the third trimester of pregnancy. The receptors come from a female donor with multiple sclerosis, enrolled in a pregnancy study. Both conserved end residues are part of each CDR3. D genes are given only for firm matches. Expanded clones get a size class; other rows say once, few or many, or leave the size out.

clone_size,v_call,j_call,d_call,cdr3_nt,cdr3_aa
once,TRBV5-8,TRBJ1-2,-,TGTGCCAGCAGCTTTTCCTCTATTGTGGTCTATGGCTACACCTTC,CASSFSSIVVYGYTF
-,TRBV28,TRBJ2-5,TRBD2,TGTGCCAGCACCTCGCGGGGAGCTAGCGGGAGTTACGGAGAGACCCAGTACTTC,CASTSRGASGSYGETQYF
-,TRBV28,TRBJ1-2,TRBD1,TGTGCCAGCAGTTTATCTGGGACAGGGGGGACAGATGGCTACACCTTC,CASSLSGTGGTDGYTF
-,TRBV7-6,TRBJ2-1,-,TGTGCCAGCAGCTCCGTAGCGAGGATGTGGAATGAGCAGTTCTTC,CASSSVARMWNEQFF
-,TRBV28,TRBJ2-7,TRBD1,TGTGCCAGCAGTTTCCCGACAGGGACCTCCTACGAGCAGTACTTC,CASSFPTGTSYEQYF
-,TRBV12-5,TRBJ1-2,-,TGTGCTAGTGGTTTGGCGCAATCCGGGGTCCAGGGGGGCTACACCTTC,CASGLAQSGVQGGYTF
-,TRBV27,TRBJ2-7,-,TGTGCCAGCAGTTTACGCGGGGCCTACGAGCAGTACTTC,CASSLRGAYEQYF
-,TRBV9,TRBJ2-7,-,TGTGCCAGCAGCTCCAATCCGGGGGAGCAGTACTTC,CASSSNPGEQYF
-,TRBV28,TRBJ1-1,-,TGTGCCAGCAGGGAGGGATCCGACACTGAAGCTTTCTTT,CASREGSDTEAFF
-,TRBV7-9,TRBJ1-2,-,TGTGCCAGCAGCTTAGCAGGCGGCTATGGCTACACCTTC,CASSLAGGYGYTF
-,TRBV5-4,TRBJ2-7,-,TGTGCCAGCAGCTTTTTCGAGGACAGTTCCTACGAGCAGTACTTC,CASSFFEDSSYEQYF
-,TRBV28,TRBJ2-7,TRBD2,TGTGCCAGCAGTTTAAGGTTGGGGGGAAAGGCTATCCTAGCGGGGAGCTCCTACGAGCAGTACTTC,CASSLRLGGKAILAGSSYEQYF
-,TRBV2,TRBJ2-4,-,TGTGCCAGCAGTGAAGCGCAGGTCATCCTAGCCAAAAACATTCAGTACTTC,CASSEAQVILAKNIQYF
-,TRBV10-1,TRBJ2-3,-,TGCGCCAGCAGTGCTTGGGTGAGCAGGTACACAGATACGCAGTATTTT,CASSAWVSRYTDTQYF
once,TRBV9,TRBJ2-3,TRBD2,TGTGCCAGCAGCGTAGGTCGAGTTGTGGGAGGGCCGGGAGATACGCAGTATTTT,CASSVGRVVGGPGDTQYF
-,TRBV11-2,TRBJ2-2,-,TGTGCCAGCAGCTTAAGGAGCGGGGAGCTGTTTTTT,CASSLRSGELFF
-,TRBV7-9,TRBJ2-1,TRBD2,TGTGCCAGCAGCCCAGTCGGTAATAGCGGGAGGGCCAATGAGCAGTTCTTC,CASSPVGNSGRANEQFF
-,TRBV4-3,TRBJ2-7,-,TGCGCCAGCAGCCAAGGGCCGGGTCAGGGGAACTACGAGCAGTACTTC,CASSQGPGQGNYEQYF
-,TRBV19,TRBJ2-1,-,TGTGCCAGTAGTATTTTAGGCGGGATGGGCAATGAGCAGTTCTTC,CASSILGGMGNEQFF
-,TRBV7-9,TRBJ2-6,TRBD1,TGTGCCAGCAGCTTCGCCTTTGGACAGGGGTCTTCTGGGGCCAACGTCCTGACTTTC,CASSFAFGQGSSGANVLTF
-,TRBV11-2,TRBJ2-1,TRBD2,TGTGCCAGCACCCTAGAGGCGGGGTTAGCGGGAGGGCCCGGGAATGAGCAGTTCTTC,CASTLEAGLAGGPGNEQFF
-,TRBV19,TRBJ2-1,-,TGTGCCAGCTCTGGGGTGGGGGCAGGGGCGTACAATGAGCAGTTCTTC,CASSGVGAGAYNEQFF
-,TRBV19,TRBJ1-1,-,TGTGCCAGTAGTAGCTACGGGATGAACACTGAAGCTTTCTTT,CASSSYGMNTEAFF
-,TRBV25-1,TRBJ1-2,TRBD1,TGTGCCAGCAGTGAGGGACAGGGGGTTTCCGGCTACACCTTC,CASSEGQGVSGYTF